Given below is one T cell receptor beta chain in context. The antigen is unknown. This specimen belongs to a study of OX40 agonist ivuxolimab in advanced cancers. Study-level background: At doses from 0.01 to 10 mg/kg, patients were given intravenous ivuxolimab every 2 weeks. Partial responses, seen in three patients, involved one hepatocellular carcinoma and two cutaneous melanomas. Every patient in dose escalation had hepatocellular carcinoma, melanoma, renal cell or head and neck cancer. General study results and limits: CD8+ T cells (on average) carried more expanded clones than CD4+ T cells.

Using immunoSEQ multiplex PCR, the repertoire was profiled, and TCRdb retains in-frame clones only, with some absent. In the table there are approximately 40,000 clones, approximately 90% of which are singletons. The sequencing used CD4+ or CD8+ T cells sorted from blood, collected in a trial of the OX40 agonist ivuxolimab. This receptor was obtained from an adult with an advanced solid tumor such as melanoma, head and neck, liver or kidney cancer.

For the CDR3, the DNA is TGTGCCAGCAGTTTATATGGGGGAGTGCCAGATACGCAGTATTTT. Translated: CASSLYGGVPDTQYF. The V gene is TRBV28, the J gene TRBJ2-3, with D possibly being TRBD1 or TRBD2 (5 bases each). V was clipped by 1 base and J by 4 bases, with 12 bases between them. The CDR3 length is 15 residues. Germline V gives CDR1 MDHEN, CDR2 SYDVKM.